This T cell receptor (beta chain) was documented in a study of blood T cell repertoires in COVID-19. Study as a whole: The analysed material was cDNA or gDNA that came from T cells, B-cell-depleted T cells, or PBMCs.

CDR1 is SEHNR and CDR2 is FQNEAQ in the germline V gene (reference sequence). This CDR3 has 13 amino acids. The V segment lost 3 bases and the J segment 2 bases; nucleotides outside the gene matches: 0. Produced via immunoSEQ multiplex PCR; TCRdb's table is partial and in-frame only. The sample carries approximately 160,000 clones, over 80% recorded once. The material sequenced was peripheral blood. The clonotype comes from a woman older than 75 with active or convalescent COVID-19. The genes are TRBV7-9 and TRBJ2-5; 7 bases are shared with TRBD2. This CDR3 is CASSLGLQETQYF. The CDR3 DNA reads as TGTGCCAGCAGCTTGGGACTACAAGAGACCCAGTACTTC. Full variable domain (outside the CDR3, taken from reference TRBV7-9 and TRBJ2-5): DTGVSQNPRHKITKRGQNVTFRCDPISEHNRLYWYRQTLGQGPEFLTYFQNEAQLEKSRLLSDRFSAERPKGSFSTLEIQRTEQGDSAMYLCASSLGLQETQYFGPGTRLLVL.